This TCR beta chain is drawn from a study of identical twins. Study results and limitations: There was an excess of low generation probability in the out-of-frame alpha sequences that twins shared. Among beta out-of-frame sequences, excess sharing between twins appeared weaker. Invariant populations such as MAIT and iNKT cells could partly muddle zero-insertion analyses.

TCRdb reprocessed the 5' RACE reads with MiXCR, giving one entry per CDR3 protein. The profile shows under 1 million distinct CDR3 sequences, 9% to 15% of them singletons. This clonotype has a handful of counts. Its matching antigen is unknown. V was shortened by 0 bases and J by 7 bases, with 14 bases between the two germline ends. Germline loops: CDR1 SGHRS, CDR2 YFSETQ. This CDR3 is 15 amino acids long. A further study also used this sample, focusing on yellow fever vaccine responses in identical twins. That source adds: Twins reportedly showed a vaccine T cell response that seemed partly convergent and partly personalized.

Sequencing was done on a sample of PBMCs. The clonotype comes from a woman between 18 and 29 years old in good health. The chain links TRBV5-1 to TRBJ2-1, with TRBD2 as a possible D gene (6 bases). CDR3 amino acids: CASSLAGGHRNEQFF. CDR3 DNA: TGCGCCAGCAGCTTGGCCGGAGGGCATAGGAATGAGCAGTTCTTC.